The 12 T cell receptor beta chains listed next were all sequenced from one sample in a study of low-dose radiotherapy and immunotherapy resistance in tumors. Time point noted: before trial treatment. Primers targeting TRAV and TRBV primed first-strand cDNA, covering alpha and beta chains. For amplifying TCRs, the PCR ran for 15 to 20 cycles with Phusion, which was used together with a constant-region primer and the adapter on the V primers. In TCRdb, the reads were re-called with MiXCR into one record per CDR3 protein. There are about 60,000 distinct CDR3 sequences in the sample; approximately 26% occur only once, and 5.7% lies in the top ten. Specimen: PBMCs, collected before treatment. The receptors were sampled from a male donor with prostate cancer.

The chain's CDR3 is CASSWGQGGNTQYF. CDR3 bases: TGTGCCAGCAGTTGGGGACAGGGCGGGAATACGCAGTATTTT. The rearrangement joins TRBV7-2 to TRBJ2-3, with 9 bases aligning to TRBD1. The CDR3 contains 14 residues. Trimming at V came to 6 bases and at J to 7 bases, leaving 8 bases not matched to a gene. The germline CDR1 and CDR2 sequences are SGHTA and FQGNSA.

This clonotype has ten or more counts. The chain carries TRBV3-1 and TRBJ2-5; D ambiguous. With 5 bases removed from V and 2 bases from J, the gap between germline ends came to 3 bases. CDR3 length: 11 residues. CDR1 and CDR2 from the germline V gene are LGHDT and YNNKEL (reference sequence). The CDR3 region is CASSSQETQYF. CDR3 DNA sequence: TGTGCCAGCAGCTCTCAAGAGACCCAGTACTTC.

The chain uses TRBV14 and TRBJ1-5; 7 bases map to TRBD1. The CDR3 length is 14 residues. V trimming: 4 bases; J trimming: 3 bases; junction bases outside the gene matches: 3. The germline CDR1 and CDR2 sequences are SGHDN and FVKESK. Here the CDR3 reads CASSRGGVNQPQHF. CDR3 coding DNA: TGTGCCAGCAGCCGAGGGGGCGTCAATCAGCCCCAGCATTTT.

This clonotype is classed as medium-sized. The V call is TRBV12-3 or TRBV12-4, the J call TRBJ2-3; unclear D gene. This CDR3 comprises 14 residues. V lost 7 bases and J lost 2, with 13 bases in between. The CDR3 DNA reads TGTGCCAGCACCCAACGGGCCCACACAGATACGCAGTATTTT. Its translation is CASTQRAHTDTQYF.

This clonotype appeared many times. V and J are TRBV29-1 and TRBJ2-1, with no clear D. Between the trimmed V and J ends, which lost 1 base and 2 bases, there was a span of 15 bases. Looked up from germline, CDR1 is SQVTM and CDR2 is ANQGSEA. The CDR3 contains 16 residues. The CDR3 DNA follows: TGCAGCGTTGAAGGAGAGAATAAGATGACCTACAATGAGCAGTTCTTC. It specifies CSVEGENKMTYNEQFF.

Many counts were recorded for this clonotype. V is TRBV3-1 and J is TRBJ1-5; no definite D call. V was cut by 1 base and J by 9 bases, with 13 bases left in between. CDR3 length equals 14 residues. Germline V CDR1 and CDR2: LGHDT, YNNKEL (reference sequence). CDR3 in DNA: TGTGCCAGCAGCCAAGCCCCGGGTCTGGGGCCCCAGCATTTT. It is translated as CASSQAPGLGPQHF.

This clonotype was observed at least ten times. The rearrangement uses TRBV6-2 or TRBV6-3 and TRBJ2-1, with D possibly being TRBD1 (5 bases). This CDR3 has 11 amino acids. V was pared by 4 bases and J by 9 bases, with 7 bases between. Per the germline V gene, CDR1 is MNHEY and CDR2 is SVGEGT. CDR3 region: CASSSGIEQFF. The CDR3 coding sequence is TGTGCCAGCAGTTCAGGGATTGAGCAGTTCTTC.

In regard to this clonotype: Since a far larger clone is one base different, this is likely a read error. This chain links TRBV20-1 with TRBJ2-1; TRBD2 matches at 9 bases. The junction had 14 bases not matched to a gene; V was cut back by 1 base and J by 10 bases. This CDR3 region has 16 residues. Germline CDR1 is DFQATT and CDR2 is SNEGSKA (reference sequence). The CDR3 spells CSARVGREGFSYEQFF. The DNA for the CDR3 is TGCAGTGCTAGAGTGGGGCGGGAGGGTTTCTCCTACGAGCAGTTCTTC.

The V call is TRBV28, the J call TRBJ2-5; 12 nucleotides line up with TRBD1. The CDR3 is made up of 16 amino acids. The trim removed 3 bases at V and 3 bases at J, leaving 5 bases unmatched. Germline V gene lookup returns CDR1 MDHEN and CDR2 SYDVKM. CDR3 sequence reads: CASSFSGQGAKETQYF. In nucleotides, the CDR3 is TGTGCCAGCAGTTTTTCGGGACAGGGGGCGAAAGAGACCCAGTACTTC.

As concerns this clonotype: This sequence may be a read error, since a much larger clone differs from it by one base. The chain links TRBV5-1 to TRBJ2-5; 8 nucleotides agree with TRBD1. The CDR3 has 14 amino acids. Germline CDR1 reads SGHRS; CDR2 reads YFSETQ. The CDR3 DNA reads TGCGCCAGCAGCAGGACAGGGATCCAAGAGACCCGGTACTTC. It translates to CASSRTGIQETRYF. Complete variable domain (other parts from reference TRBV5-1 and TRBJ2-5): KAGVTQTPRYLIKTRGQQVTLSCSPISGHRSVSWYQQTPGQGLQFLFEYFSETQRNKGNFPGRFSGRQFSNSRSEMNVSTLELGDSALYLCASSRTGIQETRYFGPGTRLLVL.

CDR3 protein: CASSLAGLAGVLKDEQYF. The CDR3 DNA is TGTGCCAGCAGCTTAGCAGGACTAGCGGGAGTTCTCAAGGACGAGCAGTACTTC. This chain connects TRBV11-2 to TRBJ2-7; TRBD2 agrees at 13 bases. Germline V lookup: CDR1 SGHAT, CDR2 FQNNGV. The CDR3 runs 18 residues. Losses at the gene ends were 1 base for V and 5 bases for J; bases not matched to a gene: 11.

This clonotype is labeled medium-sized (0.01 to 0.1%). CDR3 nucleotide sequence: TGCGCCAGCAGCCGAGCGGGCTTGGCGTACGAGCAGTACTTC. Translating it yields CASSRAGLAYEQYF. The V call is TRBV5-1, the J call TRBJ2-7, with D maybe TRBD2 (6 bases). CDR1 SGHRS and CDR2 YFSETQ come from the germline V gene. The CDR3 is 14 amino acids. Trimming left V 4 bases short and J 4 bases short, with 15 bases between.